This entry concerns a single TCR beta chain. Its antigen is not yet known. Per-base qualities were not stored, and no clone one base away is much larger. The immunoSEQ Assay, a bias-controlled multiplex PCR, was used to amplify TCRbeta CDR3 regions from genomic DNA. The authors processed their data as follows. Nucleated cell counts per sample were estimated from amplification of reference gene primers within the assay. Sequence reads were collapsed and filtered to measure the absolute abundance of every unique TCRbeta CDR3 rearrangement. For each sample, productive Simpson clonality was calculated as the square root of Simpson's diversity index over productive rearrangements. The immuneACCESS repertoire file appears here via TCRdb, limited to in-frame rearrangements. These files lack a portion of the clones; in checked studies, under half of the deficit traces to unresolved V genes, and the cause of the others is not known. From that table come the V and J calls and clone size; the DNA was used to work out D and trimming. The table for this sample lists some 83,000 clones; approximately 79% of them were counted only once. Around an eighth of the sample goes to the ten largest clones.

Each collaborating institution followed its own protocols to collect whole blood in K2EDTA tubes. For TCRbeta analysis, collaborator samples were shipped as frozen whole blood, as isolated PBMCs, or as DNA extracted from either sample type. The data derive from a study of blood T cell repertoires in COVID-19 (TCRdb year 2020). Study-level background: Samples from collaborators originated in the United States, Italy and Spain and spanned both the acute and convalescent phases of COVID-19. Samples came from the ongoing ImmuneRACE study (first 160 participants) plus 1,254 subjects from 6 global collaborators. The prospective study material was composed of cDNA or gDNA derived from T cells, B-cell-depleted T cells, or PBMCs. Sample metadata almost always included a de-identified subject ID, COVID-19 status, age in years and sex. A freely available public database, intended as a resource for researchers studying the immune response to SARS-CoV-2, is where the repertoires were released. Deeply sampled blood TCRbeta repertoires from subjects exposed to, actively infected with, or recovered from COVID-19 were included in the dataset. HLA class I and class II types, where available, came from metadata supplied by the sample provider rather than from assay-based typing.

Looking up the germline V gene yields CDR1 SNHLY and CDR2 FYNNEI. The junction shows trimming of 5 bases on V and 5 bases on J, plus 12 bases between the germline ends. From the cysteine through the phenylalanine, the CDR3 covers 13 amino acids. The only DNA kept is the CDR3, 39 bases in frame from the first base. What the authors observed across the whole study: Clinical and demographic metadata were provided uncurated, with the amount varying by source and participant.

The receptor chain draws on TRBV2 and TRBJ2-5; TRBD2 might be the D gene, on 5 matching bases. Sequencing used peripheral blood. This TCR was sampled from a woman aged 80 or over with acute or convalescent COVID-19. The DNA sequence is as follows: TGTGCCAGCAGTTTCCGGGGTGGTGAGACCCAGTACTTC. Its translation is CASSFRGGETQYF.